This T cell receptor (beta chain) was recorded in a study of blood T cell repertoires in COVID-19. Study in general: COVID-19 samples collected from the United States, Italy and Spain covered acute and convalescent phases.

This CDR3 region has 15 residues. Trimming shortened V by 1 base and J by 2 bases, and 10 bases separated the two germline ends. Germline V CDR1 and CDR2: SGHTA, FQGNSA. The method was immunoSEQ multiplex PCR; TCRdb's version includes in-frame clones alone and lacks a portion of them. The sample lists roughly 50,000 clones, 86% occurring once. V and J are TRBV7-2 and TRBJ2-3, with D maybe TRBD2 (6 bases). This receptor was obtained from a human donor in a cohort sampled during active COVID-19. The material sequenced was peripheral blood. CDR3 sequence: CASSLGGNPTDTQYF. CDR3 nucleotide sequence: TGTGCCAGCAGCTTAGGCGGGAACCCCACAGATACGCAGTATTTT. Drawing the rest from reference TRBV7-2 and TRBJ2-3, the complete variable domain is GAGVSQSPSNKVTEKGKDVELRCDPISGHTALYWYRQSLGQGLEFLIYFQGNSAPDKSGLPSDRFSAERTGGSVSTLTIQRTQQEDSAVYLCASSLGGNPTDTQYFGPGTRLTVL.